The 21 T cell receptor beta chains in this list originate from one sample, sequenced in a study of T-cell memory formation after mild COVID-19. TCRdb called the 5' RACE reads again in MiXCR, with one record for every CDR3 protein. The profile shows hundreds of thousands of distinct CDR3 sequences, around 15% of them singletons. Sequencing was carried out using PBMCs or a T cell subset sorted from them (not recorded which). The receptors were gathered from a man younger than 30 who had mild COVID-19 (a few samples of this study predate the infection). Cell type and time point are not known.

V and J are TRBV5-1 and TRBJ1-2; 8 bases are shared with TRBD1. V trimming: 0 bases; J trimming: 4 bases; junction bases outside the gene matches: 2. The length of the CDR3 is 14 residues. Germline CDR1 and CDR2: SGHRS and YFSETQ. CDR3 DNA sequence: TGCGCCAGCAGCTTGGACAGGGGGGCCTATGGCTACACCTTC. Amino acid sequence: CASSLDRGAYGYTF.

Here the CDR3 reads CASSLNLNRGNEKLFF. The CDR3 nucleotides read TGCGCCAGCAGCTTAAACCTTAACAGGGGTAATGAAAAACTGTTTTTT. The chain carries TRBV5-1 and TRBJ1-4; 7 bases are a match to TRBD1. The V segment lost 2 bases and the J segment 4 bases; nucleotides outside the gene matches: 8. From germline, CDR1 is SGHRS and CDR2 YFSETQ. The CDR3 is 16 residues long.

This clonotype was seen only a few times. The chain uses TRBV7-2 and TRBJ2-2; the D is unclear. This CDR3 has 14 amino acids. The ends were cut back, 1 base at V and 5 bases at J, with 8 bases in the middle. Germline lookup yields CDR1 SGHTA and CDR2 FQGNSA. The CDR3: CASSLGFRTGELFF. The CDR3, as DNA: TGTGCCAGCAGCTTAGGGTTTCGGACCGGGGAGCTGTTTTTT. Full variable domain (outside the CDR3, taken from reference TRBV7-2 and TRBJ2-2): GAGVSQSPSNKVTEKGKDVELRCDPISGHTALYWYRQSLGQGLEFLIYFQGNSAPDKSGLPSDRFSAERTGGSVSTLTIQRTQQEDSAVYLCASSLGFRTGELFFGEGSRLTVL.

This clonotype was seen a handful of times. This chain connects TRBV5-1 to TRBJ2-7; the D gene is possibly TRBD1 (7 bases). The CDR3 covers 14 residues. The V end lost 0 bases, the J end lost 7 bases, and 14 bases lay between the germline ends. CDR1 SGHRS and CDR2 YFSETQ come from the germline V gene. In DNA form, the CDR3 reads TGCGCCAGCAGCTTGGGACAACAGGGGAGGGAGCAGTACGTC. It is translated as CASSLGQQGREQYV.

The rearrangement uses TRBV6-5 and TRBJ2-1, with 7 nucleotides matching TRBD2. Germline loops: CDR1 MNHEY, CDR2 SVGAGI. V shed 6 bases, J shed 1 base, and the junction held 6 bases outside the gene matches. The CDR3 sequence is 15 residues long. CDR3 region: CASRVSRGSYNEQFF. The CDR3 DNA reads TGTGCCAGCAGGGTCTCGCGGGGGTCCTACAATGAGCAGTTCTTC.

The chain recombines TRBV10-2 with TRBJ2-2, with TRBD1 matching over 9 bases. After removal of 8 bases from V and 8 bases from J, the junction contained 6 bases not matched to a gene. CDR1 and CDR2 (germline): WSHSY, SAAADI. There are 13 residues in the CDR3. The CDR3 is CASSQGASGELFF. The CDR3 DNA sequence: TGCGCCAGCTCACAGGGGGCATCGGGGGAGCTGTTTTTT.

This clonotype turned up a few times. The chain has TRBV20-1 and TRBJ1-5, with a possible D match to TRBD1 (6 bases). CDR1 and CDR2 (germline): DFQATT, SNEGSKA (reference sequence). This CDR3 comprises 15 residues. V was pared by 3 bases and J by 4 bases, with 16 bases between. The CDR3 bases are TGCAGTGCTAGTCTATCCGGGGGCGGGAATCAGCCCCAGCATTTT. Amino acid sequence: CSASLSGGGNQPQHF.

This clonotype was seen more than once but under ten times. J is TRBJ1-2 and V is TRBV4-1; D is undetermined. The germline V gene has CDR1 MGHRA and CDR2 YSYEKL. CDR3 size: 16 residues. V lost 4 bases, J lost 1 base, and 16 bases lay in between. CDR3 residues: CASSRETRVVNYGYTF. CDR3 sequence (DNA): TGCGCCAGCAGCCGAGAAACTAGAGTCGTTAACTATGGCTACACCTTC.

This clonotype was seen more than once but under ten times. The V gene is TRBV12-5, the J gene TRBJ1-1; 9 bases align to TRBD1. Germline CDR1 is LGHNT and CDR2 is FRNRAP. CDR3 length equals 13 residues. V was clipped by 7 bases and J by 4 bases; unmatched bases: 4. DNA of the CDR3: TGTGCTAGTGCTTGGGACAGGGCCACTGAAGCTTTCTTT. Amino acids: CASAWDRATEAFF.

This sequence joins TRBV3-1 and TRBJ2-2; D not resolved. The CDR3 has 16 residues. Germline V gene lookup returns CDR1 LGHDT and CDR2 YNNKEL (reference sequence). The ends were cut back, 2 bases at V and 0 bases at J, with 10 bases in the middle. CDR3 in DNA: TGTGCCAGCAGCCAAACTGGCGTCGCGAACACCGGGGAGCTGTTTTTT. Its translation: CASSQTGVANTGELFF.

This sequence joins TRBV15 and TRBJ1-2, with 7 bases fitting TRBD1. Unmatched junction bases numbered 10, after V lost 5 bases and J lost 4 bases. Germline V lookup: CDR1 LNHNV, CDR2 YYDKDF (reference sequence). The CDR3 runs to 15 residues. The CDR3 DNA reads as TGTGCCACCAGCGGGGCGATCGGGACAGCCTATGGCTACACCTTC. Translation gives CATSGAIGTAYGYTF.

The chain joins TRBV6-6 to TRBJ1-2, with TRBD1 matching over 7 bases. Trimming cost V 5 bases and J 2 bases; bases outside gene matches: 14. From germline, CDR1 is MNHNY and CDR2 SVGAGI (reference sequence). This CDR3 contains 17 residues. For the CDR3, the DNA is TGTGCCAGCAGTCCGTCGACAGGGACCCTATTGAACTATGGCTACACCTTC. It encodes CASSPSTGTLLNYGYTF.

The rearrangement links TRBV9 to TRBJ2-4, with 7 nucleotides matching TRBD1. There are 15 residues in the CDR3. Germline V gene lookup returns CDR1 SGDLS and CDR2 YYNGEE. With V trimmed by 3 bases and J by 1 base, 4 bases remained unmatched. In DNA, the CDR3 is TGTGCCAGCAGCGCACAGGGGAAGGCCAAAAACATTCAGTACTTC. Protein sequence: CASSAQGKAKNIQYF. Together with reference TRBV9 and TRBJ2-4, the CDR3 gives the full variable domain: DSGVTQTPKHLITATGQRVTLRCSPRSGDLSVYWYQQSLDQGLQFLIQYYNGEERAKGNILERFSAQQFPDLHSELNLSSLELGDSALYFCASSAQGKAKNIQYFGAGTRLSVL.

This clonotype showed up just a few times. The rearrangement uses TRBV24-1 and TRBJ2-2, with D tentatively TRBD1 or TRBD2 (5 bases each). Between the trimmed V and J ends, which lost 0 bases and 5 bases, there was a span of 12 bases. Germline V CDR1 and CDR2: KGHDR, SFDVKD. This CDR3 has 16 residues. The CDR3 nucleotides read TGTGCCACCAGTGATTTGCGTCCAGGGAGAACCGGGGAGCTGTTTTTT. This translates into CATSDLRPGRTGELFF.

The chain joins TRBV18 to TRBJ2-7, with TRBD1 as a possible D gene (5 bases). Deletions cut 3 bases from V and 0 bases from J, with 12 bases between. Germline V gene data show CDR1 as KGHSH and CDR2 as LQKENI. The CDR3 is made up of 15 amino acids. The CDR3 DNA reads TGTGCCAGCTCACCCAGGGAAAGCAGCTCCTACGAGCAGTACGTC. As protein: CASSPRESSSYEQYV.

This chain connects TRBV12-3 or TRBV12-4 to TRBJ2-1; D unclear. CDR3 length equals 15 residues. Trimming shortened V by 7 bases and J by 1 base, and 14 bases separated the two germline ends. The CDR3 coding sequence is TGTGCCAGCACCCCCATGAGGCGATCCTACAATGAGCAGTTCTTC. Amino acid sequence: CASTPMRRSYNEQFF.

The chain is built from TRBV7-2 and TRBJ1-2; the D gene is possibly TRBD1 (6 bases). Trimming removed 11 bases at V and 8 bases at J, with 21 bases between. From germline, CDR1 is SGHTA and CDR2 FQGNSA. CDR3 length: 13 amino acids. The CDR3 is CAVTSRGRLGYTF. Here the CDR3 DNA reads TGTGCCGTAACTTCCAGGGGCCGGTTAGGCTACACCTTC.

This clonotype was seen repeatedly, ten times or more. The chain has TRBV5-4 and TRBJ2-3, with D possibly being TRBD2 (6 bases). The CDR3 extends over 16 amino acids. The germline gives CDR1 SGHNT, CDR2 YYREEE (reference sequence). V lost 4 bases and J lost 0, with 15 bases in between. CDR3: CASSQNPGLSTDTQYF. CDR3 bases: TGTGCCAGCAGCCAGAATCCGGGACTGAGCACAGATACGCAGTATTTT.

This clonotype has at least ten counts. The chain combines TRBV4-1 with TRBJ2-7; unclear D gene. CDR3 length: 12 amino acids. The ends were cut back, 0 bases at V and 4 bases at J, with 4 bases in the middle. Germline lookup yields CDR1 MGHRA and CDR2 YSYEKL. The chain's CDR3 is CASSQDVYEQYF. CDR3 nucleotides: TGCGCCAGCAGCCAAGACGTATACGAGCAGTACTTC.

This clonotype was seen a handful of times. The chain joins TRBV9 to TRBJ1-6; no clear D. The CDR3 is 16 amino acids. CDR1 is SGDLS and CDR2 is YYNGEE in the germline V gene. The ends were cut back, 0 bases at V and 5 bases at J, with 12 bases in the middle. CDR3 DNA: TGTGCCAGCAGCGTAGCTGGGCAAGAGCATAATTCACCCCTCCACTTT. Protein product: CASSVAGQEHNSPLHF.

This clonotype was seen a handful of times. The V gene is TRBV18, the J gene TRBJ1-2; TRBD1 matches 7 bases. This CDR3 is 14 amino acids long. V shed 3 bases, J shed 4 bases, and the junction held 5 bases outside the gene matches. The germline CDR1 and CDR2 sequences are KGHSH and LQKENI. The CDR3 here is CASSPTDRTYGYTF. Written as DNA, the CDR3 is TGTGCCAGCTCACCTACGGACAGGACCTATGGCTACACCTTC.